This passage covers 20 T cell receptor beta chains from one sample sequenced in a study of blood T cell repertoires in COVID-19 (dated by TCRdb to the early 2020s). Library preparation used the immunoSEQ multiplex PCR assay. The immuneACCESS repertoire file appears here via TCRdb, limited to in-frame rearrangements. These files lack a portion of the clones; in checked studies, under half of the deficit traces to unresolved V genes, and the cause of the others is not known. Within this sample are tens of thousands of clones, with more than 80% of them counted one time only. The ten largest clones capture approximately 20% of the sample. The sample was peripheral blood. These receptor sequences come from a human donor in a cohort sampled during active COVID-19.

This chain's CDR3 is CASSIGLVEFF. The CDR3 nucleotides are TGTGCCAGTAGTATAGGGTTAGTGGAGTTCTTC. This chain joins TRBV19 and TRBJ2-1, with no clear D. Per germline, CDR1 LNHDA and CDR2 SQIVND (reference sequence). Trimming took off 1 base at V and 14 bases at J, with 9 bases between the two ends. This CDR3 comprises 11 residues.

V and J are TRBV7-3 and TRBJ2-3; 8 bases are shared with TRBD2. The CDR3 is 15 residues long. Germline assignment: CDR1 SGHTA and CDR2 FQGTGA. The V and J ends lost 3 bases and 1 base, in that order; junction bases with no gene match: 3. Written as DNA, the CDR3 is TGTGCCAGCAGCTTCGGGGGGGCTGGCACAGATACGCAGTATTTT. Amino acid sequence: CASSFGGAGTDTQYF.

The chain carries TRBV19 and TRBJ1-1; perhaps TRBD1 as D (6 bases). Trimming shortened V by 5 bases and J by 1 base, and 14 bases separated the two germline ends. CDR3 length: 15 residues. CDR1 is LNHDA and CDR2 is SQIVND in the germline V gene (reference sequence). The CDR3 protein is CASSPADRQNTEAFF. DNA of the CDR3: TGTGCCAGTAGTCCTGCCGACAGGCAGAACACTGAAGCTTTCTTT. The whole variable domain, remainder taken from reference TRBV19 and TRBJ1-1, is DGGITQSPKYLFRKEGQNVTLSCEQNLNHDAMYWYRQDPGQGLRLIYYSQIVNDFQKGDIAEGYSVSREKKESFPLTVTSAQKNPTAFYLCASSPADRQNTEAFFGQGTRLTVV.

The gene calls are TRBV30 and TRBJ1-6; D call uncertain. Between the trimmed V and J ends, which lost 4 bases and 4 bases, there was a span of 5 bases. The CDR3 totals 12 residues. CDR1 is GTSNPN, CDR2 SVGIG, per germline (reference sequence). CDR3 in amino acids: CAWKEYNSPLHF. The CDR3 DNA is TGTGCCTGGAAAGAGTATAATTCACCCCTCCACTTT.

This clone was seen a handful of times. CDR3 nucleotides: TGTGCCAGTAGTCCCCCAGGAGTACAGGGGTTGAACACTGAAGCTTTCTTT. This gives the protein CASSPPGVQGLNTEAFF. The chain uses TRBV19 and TRBJ1-1; 7 bases agree with TRBD1. V shed 5 bases, J shed 0 bases, and the junction held 12 bases outside the gene matches. Germline V lookup: CDR1 LNHDA, CDR2 SQIVND (reference sequence). The CDR3 has 17 amino acids.

This chain uses TRBV19 with TRBJ1-4; D ambiguous. V was trimmed by 1 base and J by 1 base, leaving 13 bases between them. The germline CDR1 and CDR2 sequences are LNHDA and SQIVND (reference sequence). This CDR3 has 17 amino acids. This CDR3 reads CASSIGQDFLTNEKLFF. For the CDR3, the DNA is TGTGCCAGTAGTATAGGGCAGGACTTCCTAACTAATGAAAAACTGTTTTTT. Complete variable domain (other parts from reference TRBV19 and TRBJ1-4): DGGITQSPKYLFRKEGQNVTLSCEQNLNHDAMYWYRQDPGQGLRLIYYSQIVNDFQKGDIAEGYSVSREKKESFPLTVTSAQKNPTAFYLCASSIGQDFLTNEKLFFGSGTQLSVL.

The chain joins TRBV18 to TRBJ1-1; D may be TRBD1 (6 bases). V lost 4 bases and J lost 1, with 7 bases in between. The CDR3 is made up of 13 amino acids. Germline values: CDR1 KGHSH, CDR2 LQKENI. CDR3 loop: CASSQDRNTEAFF. In nucleotides, the CDR3 is TGTGCCAGCTCACAGGACAGGAACACTGAAGCTTTCTTT.

The J gene is TRBJ1-2, the V gene TRBV11-2; possible D gene TRBD1, 6 bases. Trimming cost V 1 base and J 8 bases, with 14 bases left between them. The CDR3 spans 14 residues. Looked up from germline, CDR1 is SGHAT and CDR2 is FQNNGV. The CDR3 sequence: CASSLGQARRGYTF. As DNA, the CDR3 is TGTGCCAGCAGCTTAGGACAGGCCCGCAGAGGCTACACCTTC.

The chain couples TRBV7-2 to TRBJ2-7; weak D call: TRBD1 (5 bases). V lost 0 bases and J 3 bases, leaving 9 bases between the germline ends. The CDR3 contains 14 residues. CDR1 SGHTA and CDR2 FQGNSA come from the germline V gene. CDR3 bases: TGTGCCAGCAGCTTAGCCGGACAACTCTACGAGCAGTACTTC. Translating gives CASSLAGQLYEQYF.

The rearrangement joins TRBV11-2 to TRBJ2-1; D might be TRBD1 (6 bases). V lost 6 bases, J lost 7 bases, and 13 bases lay in between. The germline CDR1 and CDR2 sequences are SGHAT and FQNNGV. The CDR3 spans 13 residues. CDR3 sequence reads: CASSLAGANEQFF. DNA of the CDR3: TGTGCCAGCAGTCTGGCAGGGGCTAATGAGCAGTTCTTC. Full variable domain (outside the CDR3, taken from reference TRBV11-2 and TRBJ2-1): EAGVAQSPRYKIIEKRQSVAFWCNPISGHATLYWYQQILGQGPKLLIQFQNNGVVDDSQLPKDRFSAERLKGVDSTLKIQPAKLEDSAVYLCASSLAGANEQFFGPGTRLTVL.

This clone occurred once. The V call is TRBV5-4, the J call TRBJ2-7, with 7 bases aligning to TRBD2. Germline assignment: CDR1 SGHNT and CDR2 YYREEE (reference sequence). This CDR3 spans 16 amino acids. J was trimmed by 2 bases and V by 0 bases; bases with no gene match: 8. In nucleotides, the CDR3 is TGTGCCAGCAGCTTGGATGGGGGACGGGGGGCCTACGAGCAGTACTTC. This gives the protein CASSLDGGRGAYEQYF.

This clone was recorded once. V and J are TRBV10-3 and TRBJ1-5, with D perhaps matching TRBD1 (5 bases). This CDR3 is 14 amino acids long. CDR1 is ENHRY and CDR2 is SYGVKD in the germline V gene. Trimming left V 10 bases short and J 1 base short, with 14 bases between. This chain's CDR3 is CASTDNGSNQPQHF. The CDR3 DNA is TGTGCCAGCACGGACAATGGAAGCAATCAGCCCCAGCATTTT.

This chain joins TRBV27 and TRBJ1-3; no clear D. The CDR3 length is 13 residues. Between the trimmed V and J ends, which lost 5 bases and 4 bases, there was a span of 9 bases. The germline gives CDR1 MNHEY, CDR2 SMNVEV (reference sequence). CDR3 DNA sequence: TGTGCCAGCAGTCCCCCCGGGGGAAACACCATATATTTT. Residues: CASSPPGGNTIYF.

V and J are TRBV5-6 and TRBJ1-2; D ambiguous. V lost 4 bases to trimming and J lost 2 bases, with 6 bases between them. This CDR3 has 12 amino acids. In germline, CDR1 is SGHDT, CDR2 YYEEEE. CDR3 protein: CASSVQNYGYTF. CDR3 DNA sequence: TGTGCCAGCAGCGTGCAGAACTATGGCTACACCTTC.

The chain couples TRBV7-2 to TRBJ2-5; 7 bases map to TRBD1. Germline trimming cut 5 bases from V and 5 bases from J; bases unmatched to any gene: 8. In germline, CDR1 is SGHTA, CDR2 FQGNSA. The CDR3 is 14 amino acids. The CDR3 spells CASSSRRGSETQYF. The CDR3 nucleotides are TGTGCCAGCAGCAGCCGCAGGGGGAGCGAGACCCAGTACTTC.

The J gene is TRBJ1-1, the V gene TRBV5-1; D might be TRBD1 (5 bases). Deletions cut 0 bases from V and 4 bases from J, with 13 bases between. CDR1 and CDR2 from the germline V gene are SGHRS and YFSETQ. CDR3 length: 15 amino acids. Here the CDR3 DNA reads TGCGCCAGCAGCTTGGGGGGACTGGAGGGCACTGAAGCTTTCTTT. Translated: CASSLGGLEGTEAFF.

The CDR3 DNA reads TGTGCCAGCAGCCAAGAGACAGGGGGCAATCAGCCCCAGCATTTT. Translated, it gives CASSQETGGNQPQHF. J is TRBJ1-5 and V is TRBV3-1 (or the pseudogene TRBV3-2); TRBD1 matches at 8 bases. V dropped 0 bases and J dropped 2; count of bases not matched to a gene: 0. CDR1 and CDR2 from the germline V gene are LGHDT and YNNKEL (reference sequence). The CDR3 totals 15 residues.

The J gene is TRBJ1-1, the V gene TRBV6-1; D is perhaps TRBD1 (6 bases). CDR1 and CDR2 from the germline V gene are MNHNS and SASEGT. The CDR3 extends over 14 amino acids. The ends were cut back, 2 bases at V and 8 bases at J, with 15 bases in the middle. The CDR3 region is CASSEPAGTLEAFF. The CDR3 region has the DNA TGTGCCAGCAGTGAACCCGCCGGGACACTCGAAGCTTTCTTT.

The chain couples TRBV27 to TRBJ1-2, with 8 bases identical to TRBD1. Germline V gene data show CDR1 as MNHEY and CDR2 as SMNVEV (reference sequence). V lost 5 bases, J lost 4 bases, and 12 bases stayed unmatched. The CDR3 contains 16 residues. CDR3 in DNA: TGTGCCAGCAGTAGATATGGGACAGGTGAGGGCTATGGCTACACCTTC. Protein: CASSRYGTGEGYGYTF.

The J gene is TRBJ1-6, the V gene TRBV21-1. TRBV21-1 is a documented pseudogene. The CDR3 runs 15 residues. The CDR3 spells CASSSWDGRSSPLHF. The CDR3 DNA is TGTGCCAGCAGCAGTTGGGACGGGAGGAGTTCACCCCTCCACTTT.